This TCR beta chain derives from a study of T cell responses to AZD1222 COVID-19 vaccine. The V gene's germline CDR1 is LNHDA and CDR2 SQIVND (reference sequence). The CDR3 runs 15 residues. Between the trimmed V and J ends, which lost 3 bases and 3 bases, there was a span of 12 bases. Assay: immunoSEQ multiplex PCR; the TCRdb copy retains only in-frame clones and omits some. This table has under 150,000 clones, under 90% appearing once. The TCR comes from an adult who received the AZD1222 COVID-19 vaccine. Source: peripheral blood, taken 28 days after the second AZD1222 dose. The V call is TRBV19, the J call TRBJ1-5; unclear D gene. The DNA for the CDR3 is TGTGCCAGTAGTATGCTGGGAATTGCCAATCAGCCCCAGCATTTT. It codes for CASSMLGIANQPQHF.